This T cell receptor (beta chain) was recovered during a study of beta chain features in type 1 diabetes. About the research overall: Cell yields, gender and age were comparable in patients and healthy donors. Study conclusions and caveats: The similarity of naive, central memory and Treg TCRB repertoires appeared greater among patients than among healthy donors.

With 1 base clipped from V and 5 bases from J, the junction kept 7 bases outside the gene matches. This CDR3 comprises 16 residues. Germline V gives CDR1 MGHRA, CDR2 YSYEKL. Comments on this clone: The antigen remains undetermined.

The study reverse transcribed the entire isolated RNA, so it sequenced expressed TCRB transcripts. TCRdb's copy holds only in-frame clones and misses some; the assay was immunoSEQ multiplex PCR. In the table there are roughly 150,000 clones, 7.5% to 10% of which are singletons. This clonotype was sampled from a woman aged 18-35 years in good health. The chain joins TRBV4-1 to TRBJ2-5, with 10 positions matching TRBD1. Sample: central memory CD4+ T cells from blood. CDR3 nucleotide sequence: TGCGCCAGCAGCCAAGCACCGGGACAGGGGTACGAGACCCAGTACTTC. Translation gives CASSQAPGQGYETQYF.